A selection of T cell receptor beta chains follows, all from one sample in a study of a mutant IDH1 vaccine in newly diagnosed glioma. The protocol was immunoSEQ multiplex PCR, while the TCRdb copy is restricted to in-frame clones and leaves out a portion. The sample records 50,000 to 65,000 clones, about 86% being singletons. For these TCRs, the target antigens are not known. Sequencing was performed on PBMCs, taken from a glioma patient whose treatment included an IDH1 peptide vaccine. The receptors shown here come from a man under 40 with glioma. Both conserved end residues are trimmed from each CDR3. Size tells how often a clone was seen (once, few, many) or the class of an expanded clone, and some rows leave it out.

clone_size,v_call,j_call,cdr3_aa
.,TRBV6-5,TRBJ1-1,ASSYRGQGNTEAF
.,TRBV5-4,TRBJ1-1,ASSSSGTEAF
few,TRBV19,TRBJ1-6,ASLDPSSYNSPLH
.,TRBV9,TRBJ2-7,ASSPQAGYEQY
.,TRBV6-6,TRBJ2-1,ASRPGTGGYNEQF
.,TRBV7-2,TRBJ2-2,ASSLAFRELF
.,TRBV6-1,TRBJ2-3,ASSEGGVVRQY
.,TRBV7-7,TRBJ2-7,ASSPGTGSSYEQY
.,TRBV2,TRBJ2-1,ASRDRAYNEQF
.,TRBV5-4,TRBJ2-5,ASSAPGQGAGETQY
once,TRBV5-4,TRBJ2-1,ASSREYGYNEQF
few,TRBV20-1,TRBJ1-4,SANNEKLF
.,TRBV28,TRBJ1-2,ASVSRWGSGDGYGYT
.,TRBV6-5,TRBJ1-2,ASSYSIGTNGYT
.,TRBV27,TRBJ1-5,ASSFPNQPQH
.,TRBV7-8,TRBJ2-7,ASSFTRTSFGEQY
few,TRBV6-5,TRBJ1-1,ASSTQPGNTEAF
.,TRBV28,TRBJ1-3,ASSSRDRTLSGNTIY
once,TRBV5-4,TRBJ2-5,ASSTSGVETQY
.,TRBV27,.,ASSSNNRDEQY
.,TRBV5-1,TRBJ2-7,ASSPDRSYEQY
.,TRBV19,TRBJ2-6,ASVGSSGANVLT
few,TRBV6-5,TRBJ1-1,ASSPLLVMNTEAF
.,TRBV4-1,TRBJ2-1,ASSQVIGKSSSYNEQF
once,TRBV7-2,TRBJ1-1,ASSFLGPGPTEAF
.,TRBV4-1,TRBJ2-5,ASSRTSGGPETQY
.,TRBV4-2,TRBJ2-5,ASSGHGTGKETQY
.,TRBV7-9,TRBJ2-1,ASTLNAGGNNEQF
.,TRBV5-1,TRBJ1-6,ASRRQQGGSYNSPLH
.,TRBV2,TRBJ1-1,ASSDGQNTEAF
.,TRBV19,TRBJ2-1,ASSSGPGKEQF
.,TRBV5-6,TRBJ1-6,ASRLDRGQDNSPLH
.,TRBV19,TRBJ2-2,ASIRQGLNTGELF
.,TRBV11-2,TRBJ1-5,ASSLGAGSRDQPQH
.,TRBV21-1,TRBJ1-3,ASRTAVVVAGNTIY
.,TRBV5-5,TRBJ1-2,ASSLRERDLIGYGYT
few,TRBV6-5,TRBJ1-1,ASSLTRDTEAF
.,TRBV2,TRBJ2-1,ASWDMANEQF
.,TRBV6-1,TRBJ2-4,ASSELLAQY
.,TRBV7-8,TRBJ2-5,ASSLERKETQY
.,TRBV14,TRBJ1-2,ASSPGPRKAYGYT
.,TRBV6-5,TRBJ2-7,ASSYEFRTGGGEQY
.,TRBV18,TRBJ1-2,ASSPEFIANYGYT
.,TRBV2,TRBJ2-4,ASTGQENIQY
once,TRBV6-5,TRBJ2-3,ASSYRPSGDTQY
.,TRBV11-2,TRBJ1-3,ASSLDHGQGHGNTIY
.,TRBV5-1,TRBJ2-3,ASSPIKWVGTDTQY
.,TRBV2,TRBJ2-7,ASSYSTGGLALYEQY
.,TRBV6-5,TRBJ2-7,ASSYKGAREQY
few,TRBV19,TRBJ1-2,ASSRTGGLTTDYGYT
few,TRBV5-4,TRBJ2-7,ASSLGGTYEQY
few,TRBV5-1,TRBJ1-1,ASKPTENTEAF
.,TRBV5-5,TRBJ2-5,ASSAETGSKTQY
.,TRBV11-1,TRBJ2-2,ASSLGRDSSTGELF
.,TRBV6-1,TRBJ2-7,ASSKSGGDEQY
.,TRBV19,TRBJ1-2,ASSKQATNYGYT
.,TRBV27,TRBJ2-3,ASRQFSVISTDTQY
.,TRBV10-3,TRBJ2-7,AIRTGAAYEQY